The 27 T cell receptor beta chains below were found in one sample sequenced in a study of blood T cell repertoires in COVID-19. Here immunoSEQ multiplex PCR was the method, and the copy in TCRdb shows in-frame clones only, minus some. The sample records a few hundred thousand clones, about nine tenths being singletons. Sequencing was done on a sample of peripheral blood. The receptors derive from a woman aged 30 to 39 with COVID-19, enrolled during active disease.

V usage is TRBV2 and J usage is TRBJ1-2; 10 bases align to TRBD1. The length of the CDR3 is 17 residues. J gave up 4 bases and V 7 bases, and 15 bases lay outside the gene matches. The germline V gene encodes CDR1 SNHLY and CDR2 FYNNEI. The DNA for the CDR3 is TGTGCCAGCAATGGTGGGACAGGGGATCTTCCTTTCTATGGCTACACCTTC. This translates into CASNGGTGDLPFYGYTF.

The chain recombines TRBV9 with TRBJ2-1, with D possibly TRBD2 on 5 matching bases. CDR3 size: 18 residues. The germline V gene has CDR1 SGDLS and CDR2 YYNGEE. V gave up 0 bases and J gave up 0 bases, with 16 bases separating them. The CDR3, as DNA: TGTGCCAGCAGCGTAGACCCGGGGTCGACCCTCTCCTACAATGAGCAGTTCTTC. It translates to CASSVDPGSTLSYNEQFF.

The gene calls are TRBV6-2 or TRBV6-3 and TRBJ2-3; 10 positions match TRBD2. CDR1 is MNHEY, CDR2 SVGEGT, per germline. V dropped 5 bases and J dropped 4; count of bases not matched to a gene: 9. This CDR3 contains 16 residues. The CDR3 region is CASSSLAGDWADTQYF. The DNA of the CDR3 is TGTGCCAGCAGTAGCCTAGCGGGAGATTGGGCAGATACGCAGTATTTT.

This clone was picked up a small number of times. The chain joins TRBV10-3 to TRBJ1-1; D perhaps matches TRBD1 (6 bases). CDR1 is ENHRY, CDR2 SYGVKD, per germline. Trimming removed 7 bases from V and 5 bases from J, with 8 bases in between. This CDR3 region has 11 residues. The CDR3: CAIKRGTEAFF. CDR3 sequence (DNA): TGTGCCATCAAGAGGGGGACTGAAGCTTTCTTT.

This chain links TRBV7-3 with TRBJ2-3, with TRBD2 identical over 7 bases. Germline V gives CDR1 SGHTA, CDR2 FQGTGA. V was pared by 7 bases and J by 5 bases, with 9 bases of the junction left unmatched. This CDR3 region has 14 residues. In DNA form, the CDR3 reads TGTGCCAGCAAAGACGCGGGAGCCAAAGATACGCAGTATTTT. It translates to CASKDAGAKDTQYF.

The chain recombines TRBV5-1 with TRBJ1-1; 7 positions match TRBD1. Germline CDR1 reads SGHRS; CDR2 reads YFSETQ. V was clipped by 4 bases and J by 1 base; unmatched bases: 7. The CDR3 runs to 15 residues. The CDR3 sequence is CASSPRTGKNTEAFF. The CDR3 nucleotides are TGCGCCAGCAGCCCGCGGACAGGAAAGAACACTGAAGCTTTCTTT.

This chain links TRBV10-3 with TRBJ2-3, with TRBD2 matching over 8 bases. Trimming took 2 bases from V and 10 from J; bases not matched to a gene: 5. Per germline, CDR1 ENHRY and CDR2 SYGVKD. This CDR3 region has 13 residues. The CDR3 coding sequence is TGTGCCATCAGTGAGCGGGAGGGCCCTCCGCAGTATTTT. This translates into CAISEREGPPQYF.

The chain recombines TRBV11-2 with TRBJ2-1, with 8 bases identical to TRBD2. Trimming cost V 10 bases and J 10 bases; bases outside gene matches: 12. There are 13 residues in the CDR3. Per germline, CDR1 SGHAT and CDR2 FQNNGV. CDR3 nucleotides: TGTGCCACCCGCCCGGGACTAGGGGGAGAGCAGTTCTTC. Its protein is CATRPGLGGEQFF.

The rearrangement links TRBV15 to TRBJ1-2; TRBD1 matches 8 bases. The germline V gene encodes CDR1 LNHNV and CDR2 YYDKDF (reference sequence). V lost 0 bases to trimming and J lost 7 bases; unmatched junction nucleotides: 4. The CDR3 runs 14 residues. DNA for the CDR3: TGTGCCACCAGCAGAGACGGCGACAGGGGTGGCTACACCTTC. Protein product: CATSRDGDRGGYTF.

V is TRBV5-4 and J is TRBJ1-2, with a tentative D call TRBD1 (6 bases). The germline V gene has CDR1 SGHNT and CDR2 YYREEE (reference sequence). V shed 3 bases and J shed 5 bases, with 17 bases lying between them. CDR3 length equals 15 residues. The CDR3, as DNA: TGTGCCAGCAGCTCCCAGGGGCTAGGAAGGTATGGCTACACCTTC. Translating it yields CASSSQGLGRYGYTF.

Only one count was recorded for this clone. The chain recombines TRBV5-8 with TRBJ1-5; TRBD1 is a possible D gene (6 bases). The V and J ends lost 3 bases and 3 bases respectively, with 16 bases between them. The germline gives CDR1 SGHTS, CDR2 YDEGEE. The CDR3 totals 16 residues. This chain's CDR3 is CASSSFAGADNQPQHF. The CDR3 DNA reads TGTGCCAGCAGCTCATTTGCGGGGGCTGACAATCAGCCCCAGCATTTT.

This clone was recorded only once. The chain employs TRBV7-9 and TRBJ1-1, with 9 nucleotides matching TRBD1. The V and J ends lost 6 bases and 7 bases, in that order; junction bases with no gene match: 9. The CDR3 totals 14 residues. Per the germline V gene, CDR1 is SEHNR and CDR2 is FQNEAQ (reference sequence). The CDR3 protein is CASSKQGAWDEAFF. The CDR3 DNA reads TGTGCCAGCAGTAAACAGGGGGCGTGGGATGAAGCTTTCTTT.

CDR3 DNA: TGTGCCAGCAAAGAGGAGCCCCCGTCCTACGAGCAGTACTTC. This sequence encodes CASKEEPPSYEQYF. V usage is TRBV5-5 and J usage is TRBJ2-7; no definite D call. Germline lookup yields CDR1 SGHKS and CDR2 YYEKEE (reference sequence). Trimming pared 6 bases from V and 1 base from J, leaving 14 bases between. CDR3 length: 14 residues.

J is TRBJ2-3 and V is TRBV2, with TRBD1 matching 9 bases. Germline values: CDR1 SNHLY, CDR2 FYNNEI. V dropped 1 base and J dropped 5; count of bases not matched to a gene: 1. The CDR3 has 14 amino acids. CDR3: CASSEGQGGDTQYF. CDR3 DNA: TGTGCCAGCAGTGAAGGACAGGGGGGAGATACGCAGTATTTT.

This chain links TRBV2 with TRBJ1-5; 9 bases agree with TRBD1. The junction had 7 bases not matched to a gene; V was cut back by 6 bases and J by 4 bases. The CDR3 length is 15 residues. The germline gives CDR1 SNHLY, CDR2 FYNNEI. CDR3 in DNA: TGTGCCAGCAGGCCGGACAGGGGTAGGAATCAGCCCCAGCATTTT. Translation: CASRPDRGRNQPQHF.

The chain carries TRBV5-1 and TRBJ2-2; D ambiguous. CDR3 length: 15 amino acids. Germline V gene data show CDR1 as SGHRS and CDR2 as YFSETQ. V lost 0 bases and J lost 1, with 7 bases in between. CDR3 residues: CASSLGQMNTGELFF. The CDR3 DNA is TGCGCCAGCAGCTTGGGGCAAATGAACACCGGGGAGCTGTTTTTT. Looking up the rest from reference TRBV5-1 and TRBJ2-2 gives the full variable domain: KAGVTQTPRYLIKTRGQQVTLSCSPISGHRSVSWYQQTPGQGLQFLFEYFSETQRNKGNFPGRFSGRQFSNSRSEMNVSTLELGDSALYLCASSLGQMNTGELFFGEGSRLTVL.

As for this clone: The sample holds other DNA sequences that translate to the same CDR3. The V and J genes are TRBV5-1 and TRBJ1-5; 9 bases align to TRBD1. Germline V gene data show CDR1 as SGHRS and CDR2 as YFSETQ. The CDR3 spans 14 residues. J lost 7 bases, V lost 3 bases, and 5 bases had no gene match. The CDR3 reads CASSSGQGGQPQHF. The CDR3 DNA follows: TGCGCCAGCAGCTCGGGACAGGGAGGCCAGCCCCAGCATTTT.

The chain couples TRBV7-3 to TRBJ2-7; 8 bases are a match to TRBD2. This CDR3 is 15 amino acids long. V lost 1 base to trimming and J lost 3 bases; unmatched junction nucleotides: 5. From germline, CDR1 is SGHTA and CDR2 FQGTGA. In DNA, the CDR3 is TGTGCCAGCAGCTTAAGAAGCGGGAGCAACTACGAGCAGTACTTC. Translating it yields CASSLRSGSNYEQYF.

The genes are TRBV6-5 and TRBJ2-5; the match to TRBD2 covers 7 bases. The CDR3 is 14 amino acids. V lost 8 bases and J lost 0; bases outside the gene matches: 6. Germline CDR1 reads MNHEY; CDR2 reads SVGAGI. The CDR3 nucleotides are TGTGCCAGCGTTGCCGGGGGGTACCAAGAGACCCAGTACTTC. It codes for CASVAGGYQETQYF.

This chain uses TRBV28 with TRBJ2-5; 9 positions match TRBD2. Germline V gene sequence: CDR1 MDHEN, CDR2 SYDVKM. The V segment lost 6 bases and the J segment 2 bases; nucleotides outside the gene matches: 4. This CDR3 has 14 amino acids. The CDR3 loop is CASRGLALQETQYF. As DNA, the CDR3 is TGTGCCAGCAGGGGACTAGCACTTCAAGAGACCCAGTACTTC.

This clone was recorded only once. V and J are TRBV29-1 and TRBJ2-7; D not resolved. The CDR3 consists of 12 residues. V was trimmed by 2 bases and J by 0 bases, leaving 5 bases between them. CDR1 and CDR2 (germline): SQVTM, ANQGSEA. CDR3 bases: TGCAGCGTTGAATCCAGCTCCTACGAGCAGTACTTC. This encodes CSVESSSYEQYF.

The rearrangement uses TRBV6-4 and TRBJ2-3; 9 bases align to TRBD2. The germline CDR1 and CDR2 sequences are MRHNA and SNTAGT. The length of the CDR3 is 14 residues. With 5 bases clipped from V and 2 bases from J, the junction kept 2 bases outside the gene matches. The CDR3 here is CASSPSGDTDTQYF. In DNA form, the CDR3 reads TGTGCCAGCAGTCCTAGCGGGGACACAGATACGCAGTATTTT.

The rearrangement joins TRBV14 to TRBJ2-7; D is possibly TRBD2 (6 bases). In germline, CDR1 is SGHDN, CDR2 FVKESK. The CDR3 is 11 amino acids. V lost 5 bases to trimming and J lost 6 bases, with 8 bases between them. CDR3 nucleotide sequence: TGTGCCAGCAGCGCGGGGCCCGAGCAGTACTTC. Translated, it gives CASSAGPEQYF.

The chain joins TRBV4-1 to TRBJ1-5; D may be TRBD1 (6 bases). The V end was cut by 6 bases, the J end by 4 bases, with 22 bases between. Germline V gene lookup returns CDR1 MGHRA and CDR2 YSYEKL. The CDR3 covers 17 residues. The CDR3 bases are TGCGCCAGCAGTCTCACGCGGGGGGGGGCAGGGAATCAGCCCCAGCATTTT. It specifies CASSLTRGGAGNQPQHF.

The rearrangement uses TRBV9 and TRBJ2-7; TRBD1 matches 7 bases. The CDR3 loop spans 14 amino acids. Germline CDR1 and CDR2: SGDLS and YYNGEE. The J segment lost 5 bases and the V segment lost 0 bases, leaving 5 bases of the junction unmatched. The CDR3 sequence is CASSVGDSIHEQYF. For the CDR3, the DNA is TGTGCCAGCAGCGTAGGGGACAGTATCCACGAGCAGTACTTC.

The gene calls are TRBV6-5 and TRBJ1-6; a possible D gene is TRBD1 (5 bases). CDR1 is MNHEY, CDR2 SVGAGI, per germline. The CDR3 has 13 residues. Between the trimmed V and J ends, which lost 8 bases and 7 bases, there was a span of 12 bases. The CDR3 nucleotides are TGTGCCAGCGCCTGGGCAGGGAATTCACCCCTCCACTTT. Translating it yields CASAWAGNSPLHF.

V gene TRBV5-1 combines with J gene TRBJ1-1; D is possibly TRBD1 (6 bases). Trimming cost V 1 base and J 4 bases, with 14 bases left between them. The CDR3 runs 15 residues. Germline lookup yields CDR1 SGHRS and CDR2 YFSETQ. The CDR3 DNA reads TGCGCCAGCAGCTTGTGGGGGGGCGCGAGCACTGAAGCTTTCTTT. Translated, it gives CASSLWGGASTEAFF.